This T cell receptor beta chain derives from a study of blood T cell repertoires in COVID-19. Study-wide background: Both acute and convalescent COVID-19 samples were obtained from the United States, Italy and Spain. From T cells, B-cell-depleted T cells, or PBMCs came the material, which was cDNA or gDNA.

Looked up from germline, CDR1 is SEHNR and CDR2 is FQNEAQ (reference sequence). V lost 6 bases, J lost 8 bases, and 8 bases stayed unmatched. The CDR3 consists of 15 residues. Authors' data handling: Estimation of nucleated cell counts relied on the amplification of reference gene primers. Sequenced by immunoSEQ multiplex PCR; TCRdb stores in-frame clones only, minus some. The V and J calls and the clone size are those of that table, but D and trimming were determined from the DNA. The sample lists about 350,000 clones; more than 70% were seen once. One Seattle source followed patients from active infection through their disease course.

The receptor was derived from a woman in her 70s with COVID-19, enrolled during active disease. This chain connects TRBV7-9 to TRBJ2-1; 12 bases line up with TRBD2. What was sequenced was peripheral blood. CDR3 coding DNA: TGTGCCAGCAGATTCGCTAGCGGGGGGGAGGATGAGCAGTTCTTC. The encoded protein is CASRFASGGEDEQFF.